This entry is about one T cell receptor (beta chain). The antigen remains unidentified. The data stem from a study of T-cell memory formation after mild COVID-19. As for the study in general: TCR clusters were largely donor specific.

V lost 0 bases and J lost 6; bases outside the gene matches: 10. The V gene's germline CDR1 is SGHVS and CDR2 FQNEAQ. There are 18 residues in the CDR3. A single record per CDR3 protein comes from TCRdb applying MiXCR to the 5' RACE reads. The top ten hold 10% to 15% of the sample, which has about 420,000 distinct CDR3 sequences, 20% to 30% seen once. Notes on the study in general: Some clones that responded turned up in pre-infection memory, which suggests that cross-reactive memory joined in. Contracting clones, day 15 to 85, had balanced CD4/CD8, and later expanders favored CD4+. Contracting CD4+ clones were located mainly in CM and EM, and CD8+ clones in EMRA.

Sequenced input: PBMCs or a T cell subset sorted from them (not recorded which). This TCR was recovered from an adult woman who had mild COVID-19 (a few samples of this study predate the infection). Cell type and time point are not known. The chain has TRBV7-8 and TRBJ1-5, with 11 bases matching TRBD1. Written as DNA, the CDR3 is TGTGCCAGCAGCTTAGCGCTTTCGGGACAGGGGGGTTTTCAGCCCCAGCATTTT. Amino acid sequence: CASSLALSGQGGFQPQHF.